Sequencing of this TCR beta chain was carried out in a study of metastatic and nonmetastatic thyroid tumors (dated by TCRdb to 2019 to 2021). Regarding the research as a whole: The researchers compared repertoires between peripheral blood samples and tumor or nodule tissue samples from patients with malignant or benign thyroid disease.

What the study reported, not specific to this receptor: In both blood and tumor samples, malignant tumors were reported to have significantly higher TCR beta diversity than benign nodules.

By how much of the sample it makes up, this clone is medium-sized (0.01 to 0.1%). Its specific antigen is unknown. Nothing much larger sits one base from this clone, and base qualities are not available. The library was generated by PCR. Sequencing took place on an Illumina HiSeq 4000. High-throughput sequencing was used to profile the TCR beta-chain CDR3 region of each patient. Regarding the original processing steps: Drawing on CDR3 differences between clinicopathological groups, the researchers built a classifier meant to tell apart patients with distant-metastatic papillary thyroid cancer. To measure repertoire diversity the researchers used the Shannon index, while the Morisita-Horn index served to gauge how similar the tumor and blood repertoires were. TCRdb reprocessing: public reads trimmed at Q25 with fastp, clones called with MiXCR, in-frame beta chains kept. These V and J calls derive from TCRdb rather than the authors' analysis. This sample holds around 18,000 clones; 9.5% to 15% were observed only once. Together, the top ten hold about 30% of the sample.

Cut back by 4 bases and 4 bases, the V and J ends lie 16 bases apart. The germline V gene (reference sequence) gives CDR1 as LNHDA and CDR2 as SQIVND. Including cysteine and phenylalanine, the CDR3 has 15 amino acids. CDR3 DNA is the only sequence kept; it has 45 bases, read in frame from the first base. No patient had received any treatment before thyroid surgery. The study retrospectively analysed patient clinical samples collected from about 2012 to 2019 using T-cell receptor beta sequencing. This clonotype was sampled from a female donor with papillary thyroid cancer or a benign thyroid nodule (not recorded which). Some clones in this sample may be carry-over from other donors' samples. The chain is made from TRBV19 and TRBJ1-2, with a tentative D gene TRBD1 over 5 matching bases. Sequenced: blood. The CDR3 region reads CASSRGFDSSYGYTF. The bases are TGTGCCAGTAGTAGAGGCTTCGACAGCTCCTATGGCTACACCTTC.